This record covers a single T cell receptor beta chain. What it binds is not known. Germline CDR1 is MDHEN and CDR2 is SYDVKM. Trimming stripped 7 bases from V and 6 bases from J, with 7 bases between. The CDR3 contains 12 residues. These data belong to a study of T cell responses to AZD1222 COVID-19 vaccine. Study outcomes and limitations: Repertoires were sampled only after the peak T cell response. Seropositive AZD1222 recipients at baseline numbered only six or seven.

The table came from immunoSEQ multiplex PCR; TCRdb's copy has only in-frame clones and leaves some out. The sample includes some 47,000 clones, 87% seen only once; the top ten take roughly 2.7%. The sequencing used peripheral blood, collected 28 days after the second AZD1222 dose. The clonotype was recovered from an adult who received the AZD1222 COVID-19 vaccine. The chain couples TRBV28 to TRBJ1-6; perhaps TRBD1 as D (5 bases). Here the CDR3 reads CASTQGNSPLHF. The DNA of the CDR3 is TGTGCCAGCACGCAGGGTAATTCACCCCTCCACTTT.